The entry below describes one TCR beta chain. Its antigen is not known. The CDR3 runs 15 residues. Trimming stripped 0 bases from V and 4 bases from J, with 11 bases between. Per germline, CDR1 LGHNA and CDR2 YNFKEQ. This related bone marrow graft donor gave peripheral blood on the day of marrow donation. This record comes from a study of T cells after posttransplantation cyclophosphamide. Study-wide points: Later post-transplant blood repertoires were often dominated by donor CD8+ memory clones. Recipient CMV seropositivity and CMV reactivation strongly tracked TRB clonality. Skin or GI-infiltrating T cells shared few TRB sequences with blood.

Here immunoSEQ multiplex PCR was the method, and the copy in TCRdb shows in-frame clones only, minus some. Among more than 20,000 clones, 73% were seen once, and the ten largest hold 0.65%. This clonotype was sampled from a woman aged 55 to 70 in good health, CMV-negative, and a related stem cell transplant donor. Sequenced material: memory CD4+ T cells sorted from PBMCs. The chain couples TRBV4-2 to TRBJ2-3, with D tentatively TRBD2 (7 bases). The CDR3 loop is CASSQELGGADTQYF. CDR3 nucleotides: TGTGCCAGCAGCCAAGAACTAGGGGGGGCAGATACGCAGTATTTT.